This T cell receptor (beta chain) was documented in a study of monozygotic twins with inflammatory bowel disease. Regarding the study as a whole: Results did not support any single strong IBD-associated signal or clonotype. TCRbeta diversity (inverse Simpson) was lower in IBD patients than in healthy co-twins.

In regard to this clonotype: Its antigen remains unknown.

Reanalyzing the 5' RACE reads, TCRdb keeps one entry per CDR3 protein, without DNA. The table lists 190,000 or so distinct CDR3 sequences. The CDR3 is 14 residues long. Per the germline V gene, CDR1 is SEHNR and CDR2 is FQNEAQ (reference sequence). The clonotype comes from a human donor with ulcerative colitis or Crohn's disease, or a healthy co-twin of an affected twin (not recorded which). Sequenced material: blood. The chain is built from TRBV7-9 and TRBJ2-7; TCRdb names TRBD1, which stays unverified in the absence of DNA. Here the CDR3 reads CASSFPSAAGEQYF.